Listed below are T cell receptor beta chains from one sample, sequenced in a study of control samples from healthy donors and cancer patients. The repertoire was sequenced with immunoSEQ multiplex PCR; TCRdb's copy has only in-frame clones and lacks some. The data show roughly 150,000 clones, with about 91% seen just once and about 1.7% held by the top ten. Sequencing was performed on blood. Every receptor here comes from a man aged 18 to 30 in good health. Both conserved end residues are part of each CDR3. Fields, in order: V gene, D gene, CDR3 protein. D genes are given only for firm matches.

V: TRBV4-2
D: .
CDR3: CASTLEAGAQEKLFF

V: TRBV30
D: .
CDR3: CAWSGTQGWETQYF

V: TRBV6-2/TRBV6-3
D: .
CDR3: CASSYGQGSYNEQFF

V: TRBV9
D: .
CDR3: CASGLGSQETQYF

V: TRBV7-9
D: .
CDR3: CASSSGTTVGTQYF

V: TRBV28
D: .
CDR3: CASSRAGPRDTEAFF

V: TRBV4-3
D: .
CDR3: CASSQESVDSGNTIYF

V: TRBV2
D: .
CDR3: CASSEPYTGELFF

V: TRBV5-1
D: .
CDR3: CASSWQGLPYEQYF

V: TRBV30
D: TRBD1
CDR3: CAWSVLQGALGTDTQYF

V: TRBV3-1/TRBV3-2
D: TRBD2
CDR3: CASSQGFSGGAQSEQFF

V: TRBV6-6
D: TRBD1
CDR3: CASSYSGQENSPLHF

V: TRBV19
D: TRBD1
CDR3: CASSIVTGDNQPQHF

V: TRBV20-1
D: TRBD1
CDR3: CSASGGQGVDTQYF

V: TRBV7-2
D: TRBD1
CDR3: CASSFLQGAGTEAFF

V: TRBV3-1/TRBV3-2
D: TRBD1
CDR3: CASSHRDRANEKLFF

V: TRBV10-3
D: TRBD1
CDR3: CAISESNPGQGSGNTIYF

V: TRBV20-1
D: TRBD2
CDR3: CSASAFRTSGGDSTDTQYF

V: TRBV5-4
D: .
CDR3: CASSFDSLGNEKLFF